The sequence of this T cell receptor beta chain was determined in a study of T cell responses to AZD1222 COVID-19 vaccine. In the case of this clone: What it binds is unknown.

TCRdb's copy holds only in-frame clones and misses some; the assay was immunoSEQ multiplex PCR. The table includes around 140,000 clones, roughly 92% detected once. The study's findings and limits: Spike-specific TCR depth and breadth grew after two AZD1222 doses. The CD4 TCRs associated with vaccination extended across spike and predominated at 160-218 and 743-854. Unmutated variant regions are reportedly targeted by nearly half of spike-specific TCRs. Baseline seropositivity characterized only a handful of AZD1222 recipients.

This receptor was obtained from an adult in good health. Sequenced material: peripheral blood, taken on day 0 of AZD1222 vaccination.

The CDR3: CASSSKQTRREQYF. Here the CDR3 DNA reads TGTGCCAGCAGTTCAAAACAAACGAGACGGGAGCAGTACTTC. The gene calls are TRBV27 and TRBJ2-7; D not resolved. CDR1 is MNHEY and CDR2 is SMNVEV in the germline V gene (reference sequence). Deletions cut 4 bases from V and 7 bases from J, with 17 bases between. The CDR3 covers 14 residues.